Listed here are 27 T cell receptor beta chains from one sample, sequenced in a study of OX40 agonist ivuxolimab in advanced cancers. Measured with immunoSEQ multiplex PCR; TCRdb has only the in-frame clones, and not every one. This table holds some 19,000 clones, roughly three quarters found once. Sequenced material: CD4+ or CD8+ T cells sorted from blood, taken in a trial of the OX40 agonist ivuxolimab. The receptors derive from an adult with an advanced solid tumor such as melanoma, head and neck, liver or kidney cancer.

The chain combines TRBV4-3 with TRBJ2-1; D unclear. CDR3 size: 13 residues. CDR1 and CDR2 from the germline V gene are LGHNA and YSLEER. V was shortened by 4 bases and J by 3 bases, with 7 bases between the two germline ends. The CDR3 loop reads CASSPTLYNEQFF. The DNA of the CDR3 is TGCGCCAGCAGCCCGACCCTCTACAATGAGCAGTTCTTC.

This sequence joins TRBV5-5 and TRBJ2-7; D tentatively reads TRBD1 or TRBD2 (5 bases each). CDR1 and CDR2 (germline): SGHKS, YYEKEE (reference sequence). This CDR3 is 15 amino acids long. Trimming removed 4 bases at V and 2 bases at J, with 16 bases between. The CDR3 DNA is TGTGCCAGCAGCAGCGGTGAGGGACCAGCCTACGAGCAGTACTTC. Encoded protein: CASSSGEGPAYEQYF.

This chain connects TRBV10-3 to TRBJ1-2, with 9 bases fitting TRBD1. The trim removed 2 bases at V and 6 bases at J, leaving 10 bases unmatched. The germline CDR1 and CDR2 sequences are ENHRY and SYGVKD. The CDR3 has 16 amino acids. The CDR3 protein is CAISEPGDRGKDGYTF. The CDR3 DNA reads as TGTGCCATCAGTGAGCCCGGCGACAGGGGGAAGGATGGCTACACCTTC.

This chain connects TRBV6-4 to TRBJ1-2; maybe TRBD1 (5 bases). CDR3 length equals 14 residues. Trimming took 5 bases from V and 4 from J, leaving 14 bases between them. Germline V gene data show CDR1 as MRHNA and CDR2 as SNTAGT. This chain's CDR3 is CASSPTGIGYGYTF. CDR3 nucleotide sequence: TGTGCCAGCAGTCCTACAGGAATTGGCTATGGCTACACCTTC.

Written as DNA, the CDR3 is TGTGCCAGTAGTATTGACCCCTACGAGCAGTACTTC. This sequence encodes CASSIDPYEQYF. The chain employs TRBV19 and TRBJ2-7; no firm D call. This CDR3 contains 12 residues. Trimming pared 3 bases from V and 2 bases from J, leaving 5 bases between. Germline V gives CDR1 LNHDA, CDR2 SQIVND (reference sequence).

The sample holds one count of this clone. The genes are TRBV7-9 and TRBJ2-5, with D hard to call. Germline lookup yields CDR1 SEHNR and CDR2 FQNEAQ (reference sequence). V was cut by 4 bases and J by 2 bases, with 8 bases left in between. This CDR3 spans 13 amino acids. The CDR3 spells CASSSWGQETQYF. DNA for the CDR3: TGTGCCAGCAGCTCCTGGGGTCAAGAGACCCAGTACTTC.

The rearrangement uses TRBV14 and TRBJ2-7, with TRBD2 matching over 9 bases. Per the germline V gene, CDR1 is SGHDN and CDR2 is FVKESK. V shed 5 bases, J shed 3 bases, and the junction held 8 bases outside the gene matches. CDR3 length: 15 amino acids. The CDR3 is CASSSPGTSRYEQYF. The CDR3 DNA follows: TGTGCCAGCAGCTCCCCCGGGACTAGCCGCTACGAGCAGTACTTC.

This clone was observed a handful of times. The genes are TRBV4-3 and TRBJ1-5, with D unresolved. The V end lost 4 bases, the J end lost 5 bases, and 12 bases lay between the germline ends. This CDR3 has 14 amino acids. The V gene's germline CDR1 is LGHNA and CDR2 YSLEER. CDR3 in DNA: TGCGCCAGCAGCCCGAGCAAGGGCTATCAGCCCCAGCATTTT. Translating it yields CASSPSKGYQPQHF.

The CDR3 nucleotides are TGTGCCAGCAGCTTGCAGACAGGGGGCATGGATGAGCAGTTCTTC. Translation gives CASSLQTGGMDEQFF. The rearrangement links TRBV5-5 to TRBJ2-1; 10 bases line up with TRBD1. V shed 1 base, J shed 8 bases, and the junction held 6 bases outside the gene matches. The CDR3 is 15 residues long. CDR1 and CDR2 (germline): SGHKS, YYEKEE (reference sequence). The whole variable domain, filled in from reference TRBV5-5 and TRBJ2-1, reads DAGVTQSPTHLIKTRGQQVTLRCSPISGHKSVSWYQQVLGQGPQFIFQYYEKEERGRGNFPDRFSARQFPNYSSELNVNALLLGDSALYLCASSLQTGGMDEQFFGPGTRLTVL.

The CDR3 reads CASSQTTGVYEQYF. The CDR3 coding sequence is TGCGCCAGCAGCCAAACGACAGGGGTCTACGAGCAGTACTTC. This chain joins TRBV4-1 and TRBJ2-7; 8 bases are a match to TRBD1. The V gene end was trimmed by 2 bases and the J gene end by 3 bases; junction bases not matched to a gene: 3. CDR1 is MGHRA and CDR2 is YSYEKL in the germline V gene. The CDR3 has 14 amino acids.

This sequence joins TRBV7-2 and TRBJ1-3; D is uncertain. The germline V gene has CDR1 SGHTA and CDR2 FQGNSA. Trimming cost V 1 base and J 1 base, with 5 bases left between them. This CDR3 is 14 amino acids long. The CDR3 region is CASSLGSSGNTIYF. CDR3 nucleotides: TGTGCCAGCAGCTTAGGTTCTTCTGGAAACACCATATATTTT.

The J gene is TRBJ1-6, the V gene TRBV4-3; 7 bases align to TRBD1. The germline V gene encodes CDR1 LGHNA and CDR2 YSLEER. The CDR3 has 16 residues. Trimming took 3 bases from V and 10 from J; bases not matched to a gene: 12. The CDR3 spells CASSQSATGEGSPLHF. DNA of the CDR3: TGCGCCAGCAGCCAGTCTGCTACAGGGGAGGGCTCACCCCTCCACTTT.

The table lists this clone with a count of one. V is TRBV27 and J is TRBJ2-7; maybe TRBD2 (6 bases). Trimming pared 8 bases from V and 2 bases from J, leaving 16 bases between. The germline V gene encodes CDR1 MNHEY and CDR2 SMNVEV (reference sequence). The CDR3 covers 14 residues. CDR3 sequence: CASRRDSAPYEQYF. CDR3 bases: TGTGCCAGCCGAAGGGACTCCGCCCCCTACGAGCAGTACTTC.

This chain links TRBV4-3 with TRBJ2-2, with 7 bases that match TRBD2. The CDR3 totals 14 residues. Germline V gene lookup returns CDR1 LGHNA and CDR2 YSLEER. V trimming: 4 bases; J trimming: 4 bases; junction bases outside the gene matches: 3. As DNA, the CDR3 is TGCGCCAGCAGCCTCGGGGAGGGCACCGGGGAGCTGTTTTTT. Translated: CASSLGEGTGELFF.

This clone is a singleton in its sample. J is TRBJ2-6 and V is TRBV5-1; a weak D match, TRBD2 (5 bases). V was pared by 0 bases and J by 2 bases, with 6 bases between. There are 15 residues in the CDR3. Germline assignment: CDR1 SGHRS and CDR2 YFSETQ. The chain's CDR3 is CASSLDGAGANVLTF. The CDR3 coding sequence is TGCGCCAGCAGCTTGGACGGGGCTGGGGCCAACGTCCTGACTTTC.

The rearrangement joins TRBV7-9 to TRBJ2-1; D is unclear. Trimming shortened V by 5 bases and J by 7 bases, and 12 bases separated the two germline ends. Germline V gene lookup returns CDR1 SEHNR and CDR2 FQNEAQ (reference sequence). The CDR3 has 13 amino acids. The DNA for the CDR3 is TGTGCCAGCAGCCCGTCCCCCGAAAATGAGCAGTTCTTC. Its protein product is CASSPSPENEQFF.

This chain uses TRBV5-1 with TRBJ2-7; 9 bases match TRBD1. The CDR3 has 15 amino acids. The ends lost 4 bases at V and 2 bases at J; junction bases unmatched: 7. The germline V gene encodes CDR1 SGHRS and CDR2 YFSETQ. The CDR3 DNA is TGCGCCAGCAGCCCGGGACAGGGTATGGCCTACGAGCAGTACTTC. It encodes CASSPGQGMAYEQYF.

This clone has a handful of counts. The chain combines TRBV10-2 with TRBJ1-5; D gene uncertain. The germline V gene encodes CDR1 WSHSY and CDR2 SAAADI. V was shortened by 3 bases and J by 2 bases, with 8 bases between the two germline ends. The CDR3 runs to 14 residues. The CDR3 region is CASSEGPRNQPQHF. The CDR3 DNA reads TGCGCCAGCAGTGAAGGACCCCGCAATCAGCCCCAGCATTTT.

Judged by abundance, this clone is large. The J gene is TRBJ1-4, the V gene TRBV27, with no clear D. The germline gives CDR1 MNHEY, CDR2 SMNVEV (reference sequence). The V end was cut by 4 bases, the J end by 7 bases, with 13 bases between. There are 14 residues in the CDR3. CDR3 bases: TGTGCCAGCAGTTCAGGTCCTGCCGCTGAAAAACTGTTTTTT. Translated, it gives CASSSGPAAEKLFF.

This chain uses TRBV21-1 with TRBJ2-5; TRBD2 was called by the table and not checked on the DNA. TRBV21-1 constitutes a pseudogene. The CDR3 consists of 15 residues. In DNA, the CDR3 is TGTGCCAGCAGCGATCTCGGAGGGGAGCAAGAGACCCAGTACTTC. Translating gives CASSDLGGEQETQYF.

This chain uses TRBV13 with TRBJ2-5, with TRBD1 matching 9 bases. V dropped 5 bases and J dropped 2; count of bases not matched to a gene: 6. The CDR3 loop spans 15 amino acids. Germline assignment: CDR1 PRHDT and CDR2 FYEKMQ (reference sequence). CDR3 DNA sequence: TGTGCCAGCAGCATATCCGGGACAGGGCAAGAGACCCAGTACTTC. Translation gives CASSISGTGQETQYF.

The CDR3: CASSRCWQSAPAF. CDR3 coding DNA: TGTGCCAGCAGCCGTTGCTGGCAATCAGCCCCAGCATTT. The chain couples TRBV12-1 to TRBJ1-5. TRBV12-1 is given as a pseudogene. This CDR3 is 13 amino acids long.

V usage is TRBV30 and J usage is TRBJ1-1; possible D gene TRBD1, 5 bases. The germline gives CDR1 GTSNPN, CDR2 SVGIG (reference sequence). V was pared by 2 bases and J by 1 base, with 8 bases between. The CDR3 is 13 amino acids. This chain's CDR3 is CAWSTRENTEAFF. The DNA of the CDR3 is TGTGCCTGGAGTACCAGGGAGAACACTGAAGCTTTCTTT.

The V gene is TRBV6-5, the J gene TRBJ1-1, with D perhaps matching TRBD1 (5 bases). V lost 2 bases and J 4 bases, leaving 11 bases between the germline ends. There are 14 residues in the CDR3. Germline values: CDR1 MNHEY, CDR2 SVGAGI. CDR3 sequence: CASSYLPGPTEAFF. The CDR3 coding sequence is TGTGCCAGCAGTTACCTGCCAGGGCCCACTGAAGCTTTCTTT.

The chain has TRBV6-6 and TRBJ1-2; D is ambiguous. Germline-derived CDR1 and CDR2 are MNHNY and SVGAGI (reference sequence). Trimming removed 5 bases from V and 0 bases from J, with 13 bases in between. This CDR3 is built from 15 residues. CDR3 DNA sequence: TGTGCCAGCAGTCATGCGCCCTTGGCTAACTATGGCTACACCTTC. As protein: CASSHAPLANYGYTF.

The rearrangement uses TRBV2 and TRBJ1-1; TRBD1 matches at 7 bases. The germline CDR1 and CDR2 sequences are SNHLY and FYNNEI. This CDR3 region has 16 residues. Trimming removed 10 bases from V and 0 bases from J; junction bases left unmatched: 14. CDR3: CATRRGLDRLNTEAFF. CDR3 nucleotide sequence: TGTGCCACTCGGAGGGGGCTGGATAGACTGAACACTGAAGCTTTCTTT.

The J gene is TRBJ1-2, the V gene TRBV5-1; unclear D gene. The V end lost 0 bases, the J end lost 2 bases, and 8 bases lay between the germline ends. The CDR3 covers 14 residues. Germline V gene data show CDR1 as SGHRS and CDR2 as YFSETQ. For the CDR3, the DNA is TGCGCCAGCAGCTTGGATGGCGGAAACTATGGCTACACCTTC. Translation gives CASSLDGGNYGYTF.